Sequencing of this TCR beta chain was carried out in a study of regulatory T cells in long-lasting Graves disease. The V gene end was trimmed by 4 bases and the J gene end by 0 bases; junction bases not matched to a gene: 15. Germline V gene lookup returns CDR1 SGHRS and CDR2 YFSETQ. This CDR3 has 19 amino acids. Investigators prepared the TCR beta libraries by applying iRepertoire HTBI primers and Arm-PCR of CDR3 regions. TCRdb ran MiXCR on the multiplex PCR reads and lists one entry per CDR3 protein. Here the sample spans fewer than 550,000 distinct CDR3 sequences, roughly 16% being singletons. This sample's time point: newly diagnosed GD, antithyroid drugs for less than 3 months. The TCR library was made from RNA extracted from PBMCs. These same records also appear under a second study, on T cells in Graves' hyperthyroidism and ophthalmopathy. That paper notes: Not enrolled were patients with uncontrolled infection, other autoimmune disease, pregnancy or lactation. RT-PCR in the first round (using the HTBI primer set) targeted the TCR CDR3.

Source: peripheral blood mononuclear cells (PBMCs), taken at new diagnosis, from a patient treated with antithyroid drugs. The TCR was taken from a woman aged 35-65 years with Graves disease. The chain employs TRBV5-1 and TRBJ2-2; 7 nucleotides match TRBD1. CDR3 sequence reads: CASSVFMGDRIPNTGELFF. CDR3 coding DNA: TGCGCCAGCAGCGTATTCATGGGGGACAGAATCCCGAACACCGGGGAGCTGTTTTTT. Full variable domain (rest looked up from reference TRBV5-1 and TRBJ2-2): KAGVTQTPRYLIKTRGQQVTLSCSPISGHRSVSWYQQTPGQGLQFLFEYFSETQRNKGNFPGRFSGRQFSNSRSEMNVSTLELGDSALYLCASSVFMGDRIPNTGELFFGEGSRLTVL.